A single sample gave rise to the 24 T cell receptor beta chains below, sequenced in a study of tumor-infiltrating lymphocytes in primary liver carcinoma. The tissue used was unsorted bulk material of roughly 17-32 mg. RNA and DNA were co-extracted from it with the AllPrep DNA/RNA mini kit. cDNA specific to TCR beta was made from approximately 500 ng of total RNA, with a constant-region primer employed for priming. It was through three nested multiplex PCR rounds of slightly modified ARM-PCR that TCR beta libraries arose. Use of TRBV1-TRBV30 forward primers with a C-beta reverse primer characterized the first two PCR rounds, which lasted around 10 cycles each. MiXCR, run by TCRdb on the multiplex PCR reads, gives a single entry per CDR3 protein. There are 50,000 or so distinct CDR3 sequences in the sample; about 78% occur only once, and 24% lies in the top ten. The sample taken for sequencing was liver tumor tissue from sampling region 5. Stated subset: tumor region T5, tumor centre. The receptors were sampled from a man aged 35-49 years with primary liver carcinoma and hepatitis B virus infection.

This chain joins TRBV12-3 or TRBV12-4 and TRBJ1-6; D is ambiguous. The CDR3 contains 12 residues. V gave up 2 bases and J gave up 7 bases, with 3 bases separating them. CDR3 region: CASSLKNSPLHF. Here the CDR3 DNA reads TGTGCCAGCAGTTTAAAGAATTCACCCCTCCACTTT.

Only one count was recorded for this clonotype. The rearrangement links TRBV6-5 to TRBJ2-7, with 8 bases identical to TRBD1. The CDR3 runs to 15 residues. Looked up from germline, CDR1 is MNHEY and CDR2 is SVGAGI. The V and J ends lost 4 bases and 3 bases, in that order; junction bases with no gene match: 8. This CDR3 reads CASSFFSGGLYEQYF. CDR3 in DNA: TGTGCCAGCAGTTTTTTCTCAGGGGGCCTCTACGAGCAGTACTTC.

The chain links TRBV7-8 to TRBJ2-3; D is possibly TRBD1 (6 bases). Trimming took 6 bases from V and 3 from J, leaving 16 bases between them. CDR3 length equals 15 residues. CDR1 and CDR2 (germline): SGHVS, FQNEAQ. The CDR3 here is CASSEGHPMTDTQYF. DNA for the CDR3: TGTGCCAGCAGTGAGGGACATCCAATGACAGATACGCAGTATTTT.

For this clonotype: One end of the junction varies from germline; a read error may be responsible. V and J are TRBV5-1 and TRBJ2-7, with D possibly called TRBD1 or TRBD2 (6 bases each). The CDR3 consists of 15 residues. Germline V CDR1 and CDR2: SGHRS, YFSETQ. CDR3 DNA: TGCGCCAGCAGCGAACTAGCTACGGGGGCCTACGAGCAGCACTTC. Encoded protein: CASSELATGAYEQHF.

The chain uses TRBV28 and TRBJ1-5; maybe TRBD1 (5 bases). V lost 4 bases, J lost 1 base, and 14 bases lay in between. The V gene's germline CDR1 is MDHEN and CDR2 SYDVKM. CDR3 length equals 16 residues. As DNA, the CDR3 is TGTGCCAGCAGTTCCCTAGGGGTCAACAGCAATCAGCCCCAGCATTTT. Its translation: CASSSLGVNSNQPQHF.

As concerns this clonotype: In this CDR3 the conserved last residue, phenylalanine or tryptophan, is missing, so a read error is likely. CDR3 in amino acids: CTSRGAGRTYNEQFL. CDR3 sequence (DNA): TGTACCAGCAGGGGGGCGGGGCGGACCTACAATGAGCAGTTCTTA. This sequence joins TRBV12-3 or TRBV12-4 and TRBJ2-1; weak D call: TRBD1 (7 bases). This CDR3 is built from 15 residues.

Concerning this clonotype itself: One end of the junction varies from germline; a read error may be responsible. The chain couples TRBV12-3 or TRBV12-4 to TRBJ2-5; D gene unclear. CDR3 length: 13 residues. The CDR3 spells CASSLGIQGTQYF. The CDR3 DNA sequence: TGTGCCAGCAGTTTAGGGATACAAGGGACCCAGTACTTC.

On this clonotype: Germline is not matched at one junction end, which may reflect a read error. This chain's CDR3 is CTSSPGTSGGRSYNEQFF. CDR3 coding DNA: TGTACCAGCAGCCCCGGGACTAGCGGGGGAAGATCCTACAATGAGCAGTTCTTC. V gene TRBV7-9 combines with J gene TRBJ2-1; 14 bases are a match to TRBD2. This CDR3 comprises 18 residues. Germline-derived CDR1 and CDR2 are SEHNR and FQNEAQ (reference sequence).

Turning to this clonotype: One end of the junction fails to match germline, which may point to a read error. This chain joins TRBV11-2 and TRBJ2-2, with 8 bases identical to TRBD1. The V gene's germline CDR1 is SGHAT and CDR2 FQNNGV. This CDR3 comprises 15 residues. The CDR3 loop is CDSCLRDRSAGELFF. In DNA form, the CDR3 reads TGTGACAGCTGCCTCCGGGACAGGAGTGCCGGGGAGCTGTTTTTT. Based on the CDR3 plus reference TRBV11-2 and TRBJ2-2, the full variable domain is EAGVAQSPRYKIIEKRQSVAFWCNPISGHATLYWYQQILGQGPKLLIQFQNNGVVDDSQLPKDRFSAERLKGVDSTLKIQPAKLEDSAVYLCDSCLRDRSAGELFFGEGSRLTVL.

As to this clonotype: Mismatch with germline at one junction end may stem from a read error. The chain couples TRBV5-8 to TRBJ2-1, with a weak D call TRBD2 (6 bases). The CDR3 has 15 amino acids. Germline values: CDR1 SGHTS, CDR2 YDEGEE. CDR3 region: CANSPSVMGGYDQFF. The CDR3 region has the DNA TGTGCCAACAGCCCCTCAGTAATGGGAGGCTATGATCAGTTCTTC. Using reference TRBV5-8 and TRBJ2-1 for the parts outside the CDR3, the full variable domain is EAGVTQSPTHLIKTRGQQATLRCSPISGHTSVYWYQQALGLGLQFLLWYDEGEERNRGNFPPRFSGRQFPNYSSELNVNALELEDSALYLCANSPSVMGGYDQFFGPGTRLTVL.

This clonotype is judged medium-sized (0.01 to 0.1%). This sequence joins TRBV4-2 and TRBJ2-1; D might be TRBD2 (5 bases). CDR1 LGHNA and CDR2 YNFKEQ come from the germline V gene. The V end lost 0 bases, the J end lost 7 bases, and 10 bases lay between the germline ends. CDR3 length: 14 residues. DNA for the CDR3: TGTGCCAGCAGCCAAGAACTAGAAACGAATGAGCAGTTCTTC. It is translated as CASSQELETNEQFF.

The genes are TRBV11-2 and TRBJ1-5; D possibly corresponds to TRBD1 (6 bases). This CDR3 has 16 amino acids. Germline V lookup: CDR1 SGHAT, CDR2 FQNNGV. In nucleotides, the CDR3 is TGTGCTGGCAGCCTAAAAGGGGGTCTGACGAATCAGCCCCAGCATTTT. Translation: CAGSLKGGLTNQPQHF.

Remarks on this clonotype: The junction differs from germline at one of its ends, possibly a read error. CDR3 in DNA: TGCGCCAGCAGTGACGGGGTCCCGAAAACCGGGGAGCTGTTTTTT. Translating gives CASSDGVPKTGELFF. The chain is built from TRBV5-1 and TRBJ2-2, with D perhaps TRBD2 (5 bases). Germline V lookup: CDR1 SGHRS, CDR2 YFSETQ. The CDR3 is 15 residues long.

Note on this clonotype: A read error may produce the germline difference seen at one junction end. V usage is TRBV5-4 and J usage is TRBJ2-5, with a weak D call TRBD1 (7 bases). Germline V gene sequence: CDR1 SGHNT, CDR2 YYREEE (reference sequence). This CDR3 is 17 amino acids long. CDR3: CVSSLGPRQGGTETQYF. CDR3 nucleotide sequence: TGTGTCAGCAGCTTGGGCCCGAGACAGGGCGGGACCGAGACCCAGTACTTC.

Notes on this clonotype: It is likely a read error, because the conserved phenylalanine at the end of the CDR3 is missing. The rearrangement links TRBV28 to TRBJ2-7, with D possibly being TRBD2 (6 bases). The CDR3 extends over 14 amino acids. Trimming removed 5 bases at V and 3 bases at J, with 14 bases between. In germline, CDR1 is MDHEN, CDR2 SYDVKM. CDR3 in amino acids: CASSPRREYYEQYS. The CDR3 nucleotides read TGTGCCAGCAGTCCTCGACGGGAGTACTACGAGCAGTACTCC.

As to this clonotype: The CDR3 carries no conserved terminal phenylalanine or tryptophan, so it likely arises from a read error. The limits of the CDR3 on the DNA are not certain, so only TCRdb's listed CDR3 is given. The chain employs TRBV11-3 and TRBJ2-1; the D call in the table, TRBD2, was not verified against the DNA. The CDR3 is made up of 15 amino acids, end residues included. Germline V lookup: CDR1 SGHNT, CDR2 YENEEA. The CDR3 is CASSLGREGPDEQLS.

The rearrangement joins TRBV2 to TRBJ2-1, with D perhaps TRBD2 (6 bases). From germline, CDR1 is SNHLY and CDR2 FYNNEI. The CDR3 is made up of 15 amino acids. V lost 6 bases and J lost 9, with 21 bases in between. CDR3 region: CASRPIAGGRGEQFF. The CDR3 nucleotides read TGTGCCAGCAGACCCATAGCTGGAGGGCGTGGTGAGCAGTTCTTC. Full variable domain (remainder filled in from reference TRBV2 and TRBJ2-1): EPEVTQTPSHQVTQMGQEVILRCVPISNHLYFYWYRQILGQKVEFLVSFYNNEISEKSEIFDDQFSVERPDGSNFTLKIRSTKLEDSAMYFCASRPIAGGRGEQFFGPGTRLTVL.

Remarks on this clonotype: The junction does not match germline at one end; this may be a read error. The V gene is TRBV14, the J gene TRBJ1-2, with a weak D call TRBD1 (5 bases). The CDR3 has 16 residues. CDR1 is SGHDN and CDR2 is FVKESK in the germline V gene. The CDR3 nucleotides read TGTGTCAGCAGCCAACCGGGTCAGGGAGCGCGGTATTGCTACACCTTC. This translates into CVSSQPGQGARYCYTF.

On this clonotype: Germline and junction disagree at one end, which may indicate a read error. The V and J genes are TRBV6-5 and TRBJ2-3, with D perhaps TRBD2 (6 bases). In germline, CDR1 is MNHEY, CDR2 SVGAGI. The CDR3 is 15 residues long. CDR3 residues: CVSNPGLPGTDTQYF. The CDR3 coding sequence is TGTGTCAGCAACCCCGGACTACCGGGAACAGATACGCAGTATTTT.

As for this clonotype: Since the CDR3 does not end with the conserved phenylalanine or tryptophan, this likely comes from a read error. This sequence joins TRBV4-1 and TRBJ2-7; 7 positions match TRBD2. Germline values: CDR1 MGHRA, CDR2 YSYEKL. V lost 7 bases, J lost 1 base, and 7 bases stayed unmatched. The CDR3 runs to 14 residues. Written as DNA, the CDR3 is TGCGCCAGCACTCATACTAGCGATTCCTACGAGCAGTACCTC. Translation gives CASTHTSDSYEQYL.

In regard to this clonotype: This CDR3 fails to terminate in the conserved phenylalanine or tryptophan, so it likely reflects a read error. The genes are TRBV5-4 and TRBJ2-1; TRBD2 agrees at 10 bases. The DNA end favors TRBJ2-7, so the J call may be wrong. Germline V CDR1 and CDR2: SGHNT, YYREEE (reference sequence). The CDR3 sequence is 16 residues long. The CDR3: CASSGLAASSYNEQYS. The CDR3 DNA is TGTGCCAGCAGCGGACTAGCGGCAAGCTCCTACAATGAGCAGTACTCC.

On this clonotype: One end of the junction varies from germline; a read error may be responsible. The rearrangement links TRBV11-1 to TRBJ2-2; D is ambiguous. Germline V gene lookup returns CDR1 SGHAT and CDR2 FQDESV (reference sequence). The CDR3 has 15 amino acids. This CDR3 reads CANSYTVSFSGELFF. DNA for the CDR3: TGTGCCAACAGCTATACAGTATCTTTCTCCGGGGAGCTGTTTTTT. Looking up the rest from reference TRBV11-1 and TRBJ2-2 gives the full variable domain: EAEVAQSPRYKITEKSQAVAFWCDPISGHATLYWYRQILGQGPELLVQFQDESVVDDSQLPKDRFSAERLKGVDSTLKIQPAELGDSAMYLCANSYTVSFSGELFFGEGSRLTVL.

A note on this clonotype: At one of its ends the junction is not consistent with the germline gene, which may arise from a read error. The chain couples TRBV6-6 to TRBJ2-7, with a tentative D call TRBD1 (6 bases). The CDR3 is 17 amino acids. Per germline, CDR1 MNHNY and CDR2 SVGAGI (reference sequence). The CDR3 region has the DNA TGTGCCAACAGTTCCTCGCCGAACCAGGGGCCTAGGGACGAGCAGTACTTC. Protein sequence: CANSSSPNQGPRDEQYF.

This sequence joins TRBV10-2 and TRBJ2-3; D is uncertain. Trimming shortened V by 8 bases and J by 1 base, and 10 bases separated the two germline ends. Germline-derived CDR1 and CDR2 are WSHSY and SAAADI. The CDR3 covers 13 residues. CDR3 DNA sequence: TGCGCCAGCGGGAATGCGCGCACAGATACGCAGTATTTT. Its translation is CASGNARTDTQYF.